This T cell receptor beta chain emerged from a study of cytomegalovirus exposure and HLA in healthy donors. Germline assignment: CDR1 ENHRY and CDR2 SYGVKD. Trimming left V 10 bases short and J 7 bases short, with 13 bases between. The CDR3 has 11 amino acids. The PCR ran on 60 Vbeta and 13 Jbeta primers. Sequencing used immunoSEQ multiplex PCR; TCRdb keeps in-frame clones, though not all of them. This repertoire includes 200,000 or so clones. The chain employs TRBV10-3 and TRBJ1-1; D is perhaps TRBD1 (6 bases). The sequence derives from a boy younger than 18 in good health and CMV-seronegative. The sequencing sample was made of PBMCs. The CDR3 region is CATVGGREAFF. CDR3 nucleotide sequence: TGTGCCACTGTAGGGGGTCGTGAAGCTTTCTTT.